This T cell receptor (beta chain) was sequenced during a study of cytomegalovirus exposure and HLA in healthy donors. Across the whole study: A prior study identified 90 million to 120 million unique TCR beta sequences from 200 million or so T cells.

Germline V gives CDR1 LGHNA, CDR2 YSLEER. This CDR3 is built from 15 residues. V lost 0 bases and J lost 5, with 13 bases in between. The PCR made use of 60 Vbeta and 13 Jbeta primers. This table comes from immunoSEQ multiplex PCR, and its TCRdb copy is limited to in-frame clones, with some not included. The sample shows around 20,000 clones, about four fifths of them seen only once. This receptor was taken from a human donor in good health. The sequencing sample was made of PBMCs. The chain employs TRBV4-3 and TRBJ1-2, with a possible D match to TRBD1 (6 bases). This CDR3 is CASSQDTGGQYGYTF. Written as DNA, the CDR3 is TGCGCCAGCAGCCAAGATACCGGGGGGCAATATGGCTACACCTTC.